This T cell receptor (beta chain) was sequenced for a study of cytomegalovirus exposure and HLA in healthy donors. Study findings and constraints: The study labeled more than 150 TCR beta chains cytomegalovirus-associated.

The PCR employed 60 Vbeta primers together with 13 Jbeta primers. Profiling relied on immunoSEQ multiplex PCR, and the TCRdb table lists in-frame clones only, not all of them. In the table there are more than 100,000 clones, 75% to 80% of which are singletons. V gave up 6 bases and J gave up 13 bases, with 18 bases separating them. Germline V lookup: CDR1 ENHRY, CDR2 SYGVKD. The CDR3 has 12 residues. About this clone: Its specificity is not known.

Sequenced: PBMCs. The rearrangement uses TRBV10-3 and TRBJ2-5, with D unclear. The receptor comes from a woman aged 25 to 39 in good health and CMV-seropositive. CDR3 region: CAISENEARRYF. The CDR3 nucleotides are TGTGCCATCAGCGAGAATGAGGCTAGACGGTACTTC.